The present T cell receptor (beta chain) was sequenced within a study of spatial heterogeneity in lung cancer. Study-level information: 55 to 80 TRACERx patients with early, untreated non-small cell lung cancer donated samples.

The sample holds a few counts of this clonotype. TCRdb called the 5' RACE reads again in MiXCR, with one record for every CDR3 protein. The sample has 43,000 or so distinct CDR3 sequences; over 9.5% are singletons. Time point given: blood at routine non-recurrence follow-up after resection. The clonotype comes from a male donor with early-stage non-small cell lung cancer. Here the sequenced sample was PBMCs, taken at follow-up.

CDR3 sequence reads: CASNQATDTQYF. The CDR3 DNA is TGTGCCAGTAATCAGGCCACAGATACGCAGTATTTT. The genes are TRBV19 and TRBJ2-3; no clear D. The CDR3 extends over 12 amino acids. Germline-derived CDR1 and CDR2 are LNHDA and SQIVND (reference sequence). The V end lost 7 bases, the J end lost 2 bases, and 7 bases lay between the germline ends.